These T cell receptor beta chains were read from a single sample in a study of early T cells in non-severe SARS-CoV-2 infection. TCRdb processed the 5' RACE reads anew with MiXCR; each CDR3 protein has one entry. Of 98,000 or so distinct CDR3 sequences in the sample, about 12% were seen once. The material was whole blood, obtained at baseline. Every receptor here comes from an adult who was a healthcare worker with PCR-confirmed SARS-CoV-2 infection or an uninfected control (not recorded which). The CDR3 runs from the conserved cysteine through the conserved F or W. Each record gives: D gene, CDR3 length, V gene, clone size, J gene, CDR3 DNA, CDR3 protein. The D gene is left open where the match is weak. A clone size is listed for some rows: how often the clone was seen (once, few, many), or a class if it is expanded.

>.|13|TRBV28|.|TRBJ2-5
TGTGCCAGCAGTCAGGGACCCCAAGAGACCCAGTACTTC
CASSQGPQETQYF
>TRBD2|16|TRBV7-9|many|TRBJ2-1
TGTGCCAGCAGCTTAGCGCTACTAGCGGAGTACAATGAGCAGTTCTTC
CASSLALLAEYNEQFF
>TRBD2|16|TRBV3-1|few|TRBJ2-5
TGTGCCAGCAGCCGTAGGACAGCGGGAGGGCCGGGGACCCAGTACTTC
CASSRRTAGGPGTQYF
>.|13|TRBV29-1|.|TRBJ2-5
TGCAGCGGGGGGACGGATCCTCAAGAGACCCAGTACTTC
CSGGTDPQETQYF
>.|14|TRBV30|.|TRBJ1-2
TGTGCCTGGAGTCAGGGGAAAGGGACCGCCGGCTACACCTTC
CAWSQGKGTAGYTF
>.|16|TRBV12-1|many|TRBJ2-1
TGTGCCAGCAGCTTTGCGCGGGACAGGGGCTACAATGAGCAGTTCTTC
CASSFARDRGYNEQFF
>TRBD2|17|TRBV7-6|many|TRBJ2-3
TGTGCCAGCAGCTTAGTCCCAGCGGGGGCATACACAGATACGCAGTATTTT
CASSLVPAGAYTDTQYF
>.|17|TRBV20-1|many|TRBJ2-5
TGCAGTGCTAGAGTCACGGGTGGGGGACCCGGCGTAGGGACCCAGTACTTC
CSARVTGGGPGVGTQYF
>.|14|TRBV3-1|.|TRBJ2-7
TGTGCCAGCAGCCCCAAAGGGGGGCCCTACGAGCAGTACTTC
CASSPKGGPYEQYF
>.|15|TRBV6-5|few|TRBJ2-5
TGTGCCAGCAGGGGGGGGCGAGCGGGAAAAGAGACCCAGTACTTC
CASRGGRAGKETQYF
>TRBD2|13|TRBV20-1|few|TRBJ2-5
TGCAGTGTCCCGGGACTAGTAGATGAGACCCAGTACTTC
CSVPGLVDETQYF
>.|15|TRBV6-5|.|TRBJ1-5
TGTGCCAGCAGTTCCGGGGGGAATTGGAATCAGCCCCAGCATTTT
CASSSGGNWNQPQHF
>.|15|TRBV4-2|many|TRBJ2-1
TGTGCCAGCAGCCAAGACGGACAAGGTCACAATGAGCAGTTCTTC
CASSQDGQGHNEQFF
>.|12|TRBV20-1|.|TRBJ1-1
TGCAGTGCTGGCCGGACAGACACTGAAGCTTTCTTT
CSAGRTDTEAFF
>.|17|TRBV3-1|.|TRBJ2-5
TGTGCCAGCAGCCAAGATCGGGGGTTCGTGGGCCAAGAGACCCAGTACTTC
CASSQDRGFVGQETQYF
>TRBD1|13|TRBV27|.|TRBJ1-2
TGTGCCAGCAGTTTTGACAGGGGTTATGGCTACACCTTC
CASSFDRGYGYTF
>.|15|TRBV3-2|.|TRBJ1-1
TGTGCCAGCAGCCCAGGACAGGGGGCGCCCACTGAAGCTTTCTTT
CASSPGQGAPTEAFF
>TRBD1|15|TRBV12-3/TRBV12-4|.|TRBJ2-2
TGTGCCAGCAGTTTACCAGGGGGAGCAACCGGGGAGCTGTTTTTT
CASSLPGGATGELFF
>.|12|TRBV21-1|.|TRBJ1-2
TGTGCCAGCAGCCCCCGGGGCTATGGCTACACCTTC
CASSPRGYGYTF
>TRBD2|15|TRBV20-1|few|TRBJ2-3
TGCAGTGCATCGGGGACTAGCGGGAGCACAGATACGCAGTATTTT
CSASGTSGSTDTQYF
>.|14|TRBV5-1|.|TRBJ1-1
TGCGCCAGCAGCATCCGACAGATGAACACTGAAGCTTTCTTT
CASSIRQMNTEAFF
>.|12|TRBV7-9|few|TRBJ1-1
TGTGCCAGCAGCTACAGGGAGTTGGTCGCTTTCTTT
CASSYRELVAFF
>.|13|TRBV12-5|.|TRBJ2-7
TGTGCTAGTGGTTTGGAGGGGCGCTACGAGCAGTACTTC
CASGLEGRYEQYF
>.|17|TRBV6-1|few|TRBJ1-6
TGTGCCAGCAGTGAAGTATCAGGGAGCTCCTATAATTCACCCCTCCACTTT
CASSEVSGSSYNSPLHF
>.|12|TRBV6-5|.|TRBJ2-1
TGTGCCAGCAGTCGTACAGGGAATGAGCAGTTCTTC
CASSRTGNEQFF
>TRBD1|12|TRBV29-1|few|TRBJ2-5
TGCAGCGTTGGTCAGGGGGCAGAGACCCAGTACTTC
CSVGQGAETQYF
>.|9|TRBV11-2|few|TRBJ2-4
TGTGCCAGCAGCTTAACCGACGGGTTC
CASSLTDGF
>.|14|TRBV6-1|.|TRBJ2-1
TGTGCCAGCAGTGAAGGGGCAGCGTACAATGAGCAGTTCTTC
CASSEGAAYNEQFF
>.|15|TRBV5-1|few|TRBJ2-7
TGCGCCAGCAGCTTAAATCGGGGCGCCTCCTACGAGCAGTACTTC
CASSLNRGASYEQYF
>.|11|TRBV6-6|.|TRBJ2-3
TGTGCCAGCAGTTACTCGATTCCGCAGTATTTT
CASSYSIPQYF
>.|14|TRBV20-1|many|TRBJ2-3
TGCAGTGCCCACCGGCGGGCAGGCTCGGATACGCAGTATTTT
CSAHRRAGSDTQYF
>.|13|TRBV29-1|.|TRBJ2-1
TGCAGCGTTGCCAGGGGGGTTTACAATGAGCAGTTCTTC
CSVARGVYNEQFF
>TRBD2|15|TRBV30|.|TRBJ2-3
TGTGCCTGGAAAAGACTAGCGGGAGGGCCAGATACGCAGTATTTT
CAWKRLAGGPDTQYF
>.|17|TRBV5-1|.|TRBJ2-6
TGCGCCAGCAGCTTGGTGGCACAGAGCTCTGGGGCCAACGTCCTGACTTTC
CASSLVAQSSGANVLTF
>TRBD2|14|TRBV12-3/TRBV12-4|.|TRBJ2-7
TGTGCCAGCAGCAATAGCGGGAGGCTGGGCGAGCAGTACTTC
CASSNSGRLGEQYF
>TRBD2|16|TRBV23-1|many|TRBJ2-7
TGCGCCAGCAGCCCCGCGGGGGATCAAAGCTCCTACGAGCAGTACTTC
CASSPAGDQSSYEQYF
>TRBD1|16|TRBV4-1|few|TRBJ1-2
TGCGCCAGCAGCCATCAAGGGACAGCGACGATCTATGGCTACACCTTC
CASSHQGTATIYGYTF
>.|13|TRBV7-8|many|TRBJ1-2
TGTGCCAGCAGCTTACCGGGCCTCTATGGCTACACCTTC
CASSLPGLYGYTF
>TRBD1|15|TRBV7-7|.|TRBJ1-1
TGTGCTAGCCCCAAGGGCCAGGGGGCGTTCGCTGAAGCTTTCTTT
CASPKGQGAFAEAFF
>.|15|TRBV29-1|.|TRBJ2-2
TGCAGCGCCGGGGGGCCAGGGTCGAACACCGGGGAGCTGTTTTTT
CSAGGPGSNTGELFF
>.|15|TRBV20-1|few|TRBJ1-6
TGCAGTGCTAGAGAACAGGGTACGATTAATTCACCCCTCCACTTT
CSAREQGTINSPLHF
>.|14|TRBV5-4|many|TRBJ1-1
TGTGCCAGCAGCTTGGCTTTGGGGGACACTGAAGCTTTCTTT
CASSLALGDTEAFF
>TRBD2|14|TRBV20-1|many|TRBJ2-7
TGCAGTGCTAGAGTTCCTAGCGGGGCCTACGAGCAGTACTTC
CSARVPSGAYEQYF